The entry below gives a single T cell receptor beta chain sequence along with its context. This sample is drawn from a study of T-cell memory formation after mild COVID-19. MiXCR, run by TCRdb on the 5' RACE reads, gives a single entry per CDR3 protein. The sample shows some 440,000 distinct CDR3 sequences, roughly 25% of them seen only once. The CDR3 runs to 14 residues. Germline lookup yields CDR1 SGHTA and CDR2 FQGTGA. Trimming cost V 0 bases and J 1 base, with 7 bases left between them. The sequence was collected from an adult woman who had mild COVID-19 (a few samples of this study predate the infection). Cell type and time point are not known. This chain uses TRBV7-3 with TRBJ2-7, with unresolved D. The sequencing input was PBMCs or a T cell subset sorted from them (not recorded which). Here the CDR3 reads CASSLTPGSYEQYF. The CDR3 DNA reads TGTGCCAGCAGCTTAACGCCGGGTTCCTACGAGCAGTACTTC.